The 15 T cell receptor beta chains reported below all come from one sample, sequenced in a study of Graves' ophthalmopathy and Graves' hyperthyroidism. From RNA, the CDR3 regions of TCR beta chains were amplified and sequenced. HTBI primers primed a first-round RT-PCR, and a second-round multiplex PCR followed. MiXCR, applied by TCRdb to the multiplex PCR reads, yields one record per CDR3 protein. The sample has 200,000 to 250,000 distinct CDR3 sequences, 45% seen once. Sequencing was carried out using peripheral blood. These receptors were obtained from an adult man with Graves' ophthalmopathy.

In its sample, this clonotype was seen a few times. The rearrangement uses TRBV20-1 and TRBJ2-7; no clear D. CDR1 and CDR2 from the germline V gene are DFQATT and SNEGSKA (reference sequence). This CDR3 has 10 residues. The V end lost 4 bases, the J end lost 2 bases, and 3 bases lay between the germline ends. Here the CDR3 reads CSAIPYEQYF. In nucleotides, the CDR3 is TGCAGTGCTATACCCTACGAGCAGTACTTC.

The chain employs TRBV29-1 and TRBJ2-2; D not certain. Germline V lookup: CDR1 SQVTM, CDR2 ANQGSEA. This CDR3 contains 11 residues. Trimming stripped 7 bases from V and 7 bases from J, with 10 bases between. As DNA, the CDR3 is TGCAGCGCGGCCGGTAGCGGGGAGCTGTTTTTT. As protein: CSAAGSGELFF.

This clonotype has only a few counts. This sequence joins TRBV7-2 and TRBJ1-2, with D possibly matching TRBD1 (5 bases). The CDR3 has 14 residues. V was trimmed by 5 bases and J by 4 bases, leaving 14 bases between them. The germline CDR1 and CDR2 sequences are SGHTA and FQGNSA. CDR3: CASSPRQTSYGYTF. CDR3 sequence (DNA): TGTGCCAGCAGCCCGAGACAGACGAGCTATGGCTACACCTTC.

In the case of this clonotype: The germline gene is not matched at one end of the junction; a read error may be the cause. The V gene is TRBV10-2, the J gene TRBJ2-7; 7 bases are shared with TRBD1. CDR1 and CDR2 from the germline V gene are WSHSY and SAAADI. The CDR3 consists of 14 residues. The CDR3 DNA sequence: TGTGCCAGCAGGTCCGGGACAGTGATCTACGAGCAGTACTTC. Protein product: CASRSGTVIYEQYF.

This clonotype has a single count. A clone one base away is much larger, so this may be a read error. The conserved final phenylalanine or tryptophan is absent from the CDR3, which likely points to a read error. The chain uses TRBV7-6 and TRBJ1-6; TRBD1 is a possible D gene (6 bases). CDR3 length equals 14 residues. The germline gives CDR1 SGHVS, CDR2 FNYEAQ. V lost 2 bases and J lost 7, with 9 bases in between. CDR3 sequence: CASSLPGVNSPLHL. The CDR3, as DNA: TGTGCCAGCAGCTTACCAGGGGTAAATTCACCCCTCCACCTT.

About this clonotype itself: Germline is not matched at one junction end, which may reflect a read error. The chain couples TRBV10-3 to TRBJ1-4; no clear D gene. Germline CDR1 is ENHRY and CDR2 is SYGVKD. The CDR3 totals 12 residues. The CDR3 DNA reads as TGTGCCAGCAGTGAATCCTCCAGTTCGCTTCTCTTT. Protein sequence: CASSESSSSLLF.

This clonotype was seen more than once but under ten times. This chain joins TRBV7-9 and TRBJ1-4, with a tentative D call TRBD1 (5 bases). Germline assignment: CDR1 SEHNR and CDR2 FQNEAQ (reference sequence). Trimming stripped 11 bases from V and 1 base from J, with 20 bases between. CDR3 length: 16 residues. CDR3 residues: CAGQGRGVETNEKLFF. For the CDR3, the DNA is TGTGCCGGCCAGGGACGCGGGGTTGAAACTAATGAAAAACTGTTTTTT.

V is TRBV12-3 or TRBV12-4 and J is TRBJ1-1; 9 nucleotides align to TRBD1. The CDR3 spans 16 residues. V was clipped by 3 bases and J by 1 base; unmatched bases: 6. CDR3 loop: CASSFGTGWQNTEAFF. The CDR3 region has the DNA TGTGCCAGCAGTTTCGGGACAGGGTGGCAGAACACTGAAGCTTTCTTT.

The genes are TRBV4-1 and TRBJ2-2; D is unclear. Germline CDR1 is MGHRA and CDR2 is YSYEKL. The length of the CDR3 is 15 residues. Trimming took off 1 base at V and 1 base at J, with 7 bases between the two ends. The DNA of the CDR3 is TGCGCCAGCAGCCAAGTCCTTAGGAACACCGGGGAGCTGTTTTTT. Its translation: CASSQVLRNTGELFF.

On this clonotype: A much larger clone lies a single base off, so this may be a read error. The V gene is TRBV4-2, the J gene TRBJ1-1; D is perhaps TRBD1 (6 bases). The germline V and J ends were trimmed by 3 bases and 3 bases, with 11 bases remaining between them. The germline V gene encodes CDR1 LGHNA and CDR2 YNFKEQ. This CDR3 has 14 amino acids. In DNA form, the CDR3 reads TGTGCCAGCAGCCAGGCTACAGGGTACACTGAAGCTTTCTTT. Its protein is CASSQATGYTEAFF.

The rearrangement joins TRBV19 to TRBJ2-7; TRBD1 agrees at 7 bases. CDR1 and CDR2 from the germline V gene are LNHDA and SQIVND (reference sequence). V dropped 5 bases and J dropped 3; count of bases not matched to a gene: 13. CDR3 size: 16 residues. The CDR3 region has the DNA TGTGCCAGTAGTGCGGCCAGGGACAGCTTCTTCTACGAGCAGTACTTC. This gives the protein CASSAARDSFFYEQYF.

This clonotype was observed many times. This CDR3 reads CATSDHGQGGYGYTF. As DNA, the CDR3 is TGTGCCACCAGTGACCACGGACAGGGAGGCTATGGCTACACCTTC. The V and J genes are TRBV24-1 and TRBJ1-2; 8 bases map to TRBD1. Germline V gene data show CDR1 as KGHDR and CDR2 as SFDVKD. The CDR3 sequence is 15 residues long. Losses at the gene ends were 4 bases for V and 4 bases for J; bases not matched to a gene: 7.

The chain has TRBV12-3 or TRBV12-4 and TRBJ2-3; TRBD2 agrees at 8 bases. CDR3 length: 16 amino acids. The J segment lost 4 bases and the V segment lost 6 bases, leaving 12 bases of the junction unmatched. In nucleotides, the CDR3 is TGTGCCAGCAGCAGAGGTTGGACTAGCACAGCAGATACGCAGTATTTT. Protein product: CASSRGWTSTADTQYF.

The chain recombines TRBV7-9 with TRBJ1-5, with D possibly TRBD1 on 6 matching bases. CDR3 length equals 16 residues. The V end was cut by 1 base, the J end by 2 bases, with 12 bases between. CDR1 and CDR2 from the germline V gene are SEHNR and FQNEAQ (reference sequence). CDR3 region: CASSLGRGGGNQPQHF. The CDR3 nucleotides read TGTGCCAGCAGCTTAGGCAGGGGCGGGGGCAATCAGCCCCAGCATTTT.

In this sample, this clonotype turned up a few times. The V gene is TRBV29-1, the J gene TRBJ1-2; the D is unclear. With 2 bases removed from V and 2 bases from J, the gap between germline ends came to 6 bases. Germline V gene lookup returns CDR1 SQVTM and CDR2 ANQGSEA. The CDR3 spans 12 residues. The CDR3 reads CSVEPGNYGYTF. The DNA of the CDR3 is TGCAGCGTTGAACCGGGGAACTATGGCTACACCTTC.